This T cell receptor beta chain is drawn from a study of blood T cells in healthy people across ages. A few counts support this clonotype. The germline gene is not matched at one end of the junction; a read error may be the cause. Then a second PCR, running about 6 to 11 cycles, was carried out with a sample-barcoded 5' primer and a J-beta primer mix. TCRdb processed the 5' RACE reads anew with MiXCR; each CDR3 protein has one entry. The sample holds about 800,000 distinct CDR3 sequences, 25% seen once. The study drew donors from healthy Caucasian individuals in Russia aged roughly 6 to 100. Germline loops: CDR1 SGHRS, CDR2 YFSETQ. The CDR3 is 16 residues long. This sample was also put to use in a study of T cells of mothers and their children.

The chain couples TRBV5-1 to TRBJ2-3, with D uncertain. The sample consisted of blood. This TCR came from a boy aged 5 to 17 in good health. Here the CDR3 DNA reads TGCGCCGGCAGCTTGGCCTCAAAAGAAAGCACAGATACGCAGTATTTT. Amino acid sequence: CAGSLASKESTDTQYF.